Sequencing of this T cell receptor (beta chain) was carried out in a study of shared clonotypes between healthy human individuals. Study at large: Plates per donor: three CD4 naive, three CD4 memory, two CD8 naive, one CD8 memory. Study conclusions and caveats: The sharing of 4.5% to 5.5% of naive CD4 clonotypes was seen across a handful of donors. In contrast to clonotypes shared by all four donors, non-shared clonotypes had lower generation probabilities.

Details on this clone: The antigen is not known.

V was cut by 3 bases and J by 0 bases, with 5 bases left in between. CDR1 SGHVS and CDR2 FQNEAQ come from the germline V gene. The CDR3 covers 14 residues. Assay used: immunoSEQ multiplex PCR; TCRdb lists only in-frame clones, some missing. The sample has approximately 700,000 clones; roughly 72% are singletons. Everyone who donated was a Caucasian adult who lived in Nashville, Tennessee. The receptor was isolated from a woman between 25 and 40 years old in good health. The material sequenced was memory CD4+ T cells sorted from blood. Indicated subset: CD45RA-negative fraction. This chain uses TRBV7-8 with TRBJ2-2; D uncertain. CDR3 amino acids: CASSLLTNTGELFF. The CDR3 nucleotides are TGTGCCAGCAGCTTGCTGACGAACACCGGGGAGCTGTTTTTT.